What follows describes a single TCR beta chain. This clone has a single count. The specificity of this receptor is unknown. No base-level quality is on record; no much larger clone is a single base apart. This sample is part of a study of cytomegalovirus exposure and HLA in healthy donors (dated by TCRdb to 2017 to 2019). At the level of the whole study: According to an earlier analysis of a few hundred of the donors, some 170 million T cells yielded some 120 million unique TCR beta sequences and approximately 300 Gb of sequence data. Roughly 300 gigabases of sequencing data and tens of millions of unique TCR sequences made up an early release that covered 500 to 650 HLA-typed donors. Among the approximately 420 genotyped donors, around 81% belonged to the genetic ancestry cluster associated with self-reported Caucasian donors. The study aimed to test whether cataloging public T cell receptors could reveal signatures of past pathogen exposure. The T cell repertoires of some 700 subjects were profiled by immunosequencing and related to cytomegalovirus serostatus. Besides the first cohort of around 700 subjects, a separate validation cohort made up of 95 to 150 different subjects was used. To predict cytomegalovirus infection status, the study brought together high-throughput TCR immunosequencing, statistical association of individual TCRs with disease status, and machine learning. In a later analysis, previously published TCR beta repertoires from fewer than 750 donors were re-analyzed and high-resolution HLA genotyping was added so that TCR occurrence patterns could be studied. The later analysis used no new phenotypic data to find candidate immune exposures, relying instead on TCR beta sequences and their occurrence across donors. To decide whether each TCR beta V gene segment behaved as functional or pseudogenic, an earlier analysis of 587 of the donors relied on high-throughput TCR beta sequencing. Donor age, sex, ethnicity and CMV serostatus were compiled together with the repertoire data. Genome-wide SNP genotypes for about 60% of the roughly 670 donors were used in a later genetic analysis, which treated that subset as a discovery cohort. Every repertoire in the discovery cohort had been generated on one and the same sequencing platform. Class I and class II HLA loci were covered by the typing at four-digit resolution. Typing coverage varied by locus: 629-630 donors for A, B, C, DRB1 and DQB1; 522 for DQA1; about 570 for DPA1; 450 to 480 for DPB1. Several DR-DQ haplotypes were handled as single units for association and clustering because linkage in the cohort was strong. On average, 235,054 unique TCR beta nucleotide sequences were sequenced per donor among 350 to 400 genotyped donors of the cohort, with approximately 18% of those sequences being non-productive. What the research found in general, with its limitations: In a later analysis, 16,951 TCR beta sequences were associated with specific HLA alleles at a false discovery rate of 0.05. In a later analysis, TCR association rates were found to vary across HLA loci, with the most associated TCRs seen for DRB1 alleles and the fewest for HLA-C alleles. According to a later genetic analysis, donors in an Asian-associated ancestry cluster had fewer N-insertions in productive TCRs than the roughly 660-donor mean. Presence/absence analyses assumed roughly uniform sequencing depth across donors, an assumption that may not hold. Because counts were too low, roughly 18 rarely observed V segments, including chromosome 9 orphons, were left out of the earlier analysis of approximately 500 of the donors. Most TCR sequences were seen in very few donors, while some public TCRs were found in many individuals. A group of highly shared sequence variants was considered likely to be a technical artifact of the sequencing pipeline. A total of fewer than 200 TCR beta chains were listed by the study as associated with cytomegalovirus. In a later analysis, HLA-associated TCR beta chains showed more clonal expansion and lower generation probabilities than non-associated chains that were equally common. Correlated functional status among segregating V segments might be attributable to linkage disequilibrium, but an unknown experimental factor could not be ruled out. CMV serostatus was the only immune exposure information available for the cohort. A later analysis reported that several top co-occurrence clusters appeared linked to parvovirus B19, influenza, CMV and Epstein-Barr virus. The authors suggested that the approach could potentially be generalized to other disease states and immunological phenotypes. Assigning TCR associations to individual alleles was difficult when HLA alleles, especially DR and DQ, strongly co-occurred. The cohort was sequenced for TCR beta chains only, and without alpha or paired-chain data the features that could be detected were limited. Because HLA typing was unavailable for some donors at each locus, only the typed subset was used in association tests. The classifier was reported to diagnose cytomegalovirus status with high specificity and sensitivity in both the original cohort and the validation cohort. In a later genetic analysis, a missense DCLRE1C variant was associated with V-gene and J-gene trimming of TCR beta chains, and the association was replicated in an independent cohort. A few of the identified cytomegalovirus-associated TCR beta chains were confirmed in vitro to be specific for cytomegalovirus antigens. Some IMGT-functional V segments, including TRBV6-2 and TRBV6-3, could not be told apart with the 87-base-pair reads, so those segments were excluded. A further reported finding was that TCR beta sequences accurately predicted the HLA-A and HLA-B alleles for most subjects in the first cohort. An earlier analysis of approximately 570 of the donors showed that most TCR beta V segments appeared in productive rearrangements either about 90% or about 30% of the time, which broadly matched IMGT annotations. According to a later analysis, most CMV-associated TCR beta chains appeared to be HLA-restricted, and the HLA associations seemed to be driven largely by CMV exposure.

V gives up 5 bases and J gives up 2 bases, and the segment between their germline ends measures 16 bases. CDR1 and CDR2 were assigned from the germline V gene as MDHEN and SYDVKM. The CDR3, cysteine through phenylalanine, is 15 amino acids long. The read is trimmed to its CDR3 DNA, 45 bases read in frame from base 1. Library preparation was by the immunoSEQ multiplex PCR assay. The multiplex PCR relied on a mix of 60 forward primers for TCR Vbeta segments and 13 reverse primers for TCR Jbeta segments. The CDR3 region of rearranged TCR beta genes was amplified from genomic DNA by a multiplex PCR assay. On the Illumina HiSeq System, the amplified TCR beta libraries were sequenced as 87-base-pair reads. Per the source publication's procedure: A later analysis counted about 80 million unique TCR beta chains across the 670 or so repertoires, and about 10 million of these chains were shared by at least two donors. Raw reads were error-corrected and collapsed into unique sequences by a nearest-neighbor algorithm in which closely related sequences were merged to remove PCR and sequencing errors. To assign V, D and J gene segments, CDR3 sequences were aligned to IMGT reference sequences. For a sequence to be retained, a match of at least six nucleotides was required to both a V gene segment and a J gene segment. Rearrangements were classified as productive when the CDR3 lacked stop codons and remained in frame with V and J, and all other rearrangements were classified as non-productive. CDR3 was defined according to IMGT convention as the region running from the second conserved V-encoded cysteine to the conserved J-encoded phenylalanine. The earlier analysis of some 550 of the donors excluded any sequence lacking an unambiguous match to a single V gene segment. An earlier analysis of fewer than 750 of the donors classified V segments as functional when productive rearrangements were above 56.7% and as segregating when the standard deviation between donors was above 5%. A statistical classification framework was built for diagnosing cytomegalovirus status from the catalog of TCR beta chain sequences. In a later analysis, TCR nucleotide sequences were compared against IMGT/GENE-DB human TR gene sequences so that V and J genes could be assigned. Using the TCRdist pipeline, a later analysis assigned CDR3 sequences along with most-parsimonious VDJ recombination scenarios. In a later analysis, each TCR beta chain was defined by its CDR3 amino acid sequence together with its V-gene family, and reads lacking a unique V-gene family were excluded. As a way to deal with suspected cross-contamination and a sequencing artifact, a later analysis dropped hundreds of nucleotide sequences that were highly shared and had low generation probability. A later analysis calculated a clonal expansion index for each public chain from normalized within-repertoire ranks of inferred template counts. A later analysis computed generation probabilities with a VDJ recombination model fitted to out-of-frame rearrangements, and checked the results against IGoR. In a later analysis, TCR-TCR, TCR-HLA and TCR-CMV co-occurrence was scored with hypergeometric tests, and a repertoire-size bias correction was applied to TCR pairs. In a later analysis, false discovery rates were estimated by permuting HLA or CMV assignments 20 times. In a later analysis, co-occurring TCRs were grouped using DBSCAN, with TCRdist sequence similarity added in when clustering inside HLA-allele-positive subsets. Repertoires with fewer than 30,000 or more than 120,000 public chains, plus five repertoires with anomalous nucleotide sharing, were excluded from co-occurrence clustering. This is the immuneACCESS table as TCRdb keeps it, with only in-frame sequences that have V and J called. A part of the clones is gone; compared with another copy, unresolved V genes explain less than half, and the rest is unexplained. V and J calls and clone size are copied from that table; D and trimming were computed from the DNA. Within this sample are about 50,000 clones, with 65% to 80% of them counted one time only. Around 8.4% of the sample comes from the top ten.

In total, 666 healthy bone marrow donors made up the cohort. At the time of sampling, all cohort members were nominally healthy, though unrecorded immune exposures were likely present. The donor tested CMV seronegative, placing the donor among the 350 to 400 seronegative members of the cohort. A peripheral blood sample was collected from each donor, and TCR beta sequencing was performed on peripheral blood mononuclear cells. Genomic DNA was extracted from the blood cell samples with the Qiagen DNeasy Blood Extraction Kit. This chain joins TRBV28 to TRBJ2-7; tentative D gene TRBD1, with 6 bases matching. Sample: PBMCs. This receptor was taken from a woman aged 50 to 60 in good health and CMV-seronegative. For the CDR3, the sequence is CASSLTSGATYEQYF. The DNA reads as follows: TGTGCCAGCAGTCTAACCTCAGGGGCGACCTACGAGCAGTACTTC.